Below, 24 T cell receptor beta chains from the same sample are listed, as sequenced in a study of blood T cell repertoires in COVID-19. TCRdb's table, derived via immunoSEQ multiplex PCR, lists solely in-frame clones and lacks some. The sample has 150,000 to 200,000 clones, roughly 86% seen once. Material: peripheral blood. The receptors originated from a young woman with active or convalescent COVID-19.

The chain is built from TRBV28 and TRBJ1-5; 7 nucleotides line up with TRBD1. CDR3 length equals 15 residues. In germline, CDR1 is MDHEN, CDR2 SYDVKM. The trim removed 5 bases at V and 0 bases at J, leaving 4 bases unmatched. The chain's CDR3 is CASSQQGNSNQPQHF. The CDR3 coding sequence is TGTGCCAGCAGTCAACAGGGGAATAGCAATCAGCCCCAGCATTTT.

The J gene is TRBJ2-7, the V gene TRBV4-1; 9 bases fit TRBD2. CDR3 size: 15 residues. J was trimmed by 2 bases and V by 4 bases; bases with no gene match: 6. Germline V gene data show CDR1 as MGHRA and CDR2 as YSYEKL. The CDR3 nucleotides read TGCGCCAGCAGCCCGGTGGCGGGAGGGCCCTACGAGCAGTACTTC. Translating gives CASSPVAGGPYEQYF.

The rearrangement joins TRBV24-1 to TRBJ1-3; weak D call: TRBD1 (5 bases). Trimming removed 0 bases from V and 3 bases from J, with 8 bases in between. CDR3 length: 15 residues. CDR1 is KGHDR and CDR2 is SFDVKD in the germline V gene. The DNA of the CDR3 is TGTGCCACCAGTGATTTGGGGGCAAATGGAAACACCATATATTTT. Translating it yields CATSDLGANGNTIYF.

V usage is TRBV4-1 and J usage is TRBJ2-7; 7 bases fit TRBD1. The CDR3 runs to 13 residues. The germline V gene has CDR1 MGHRA and CDR2 YSYEKL. The junction had 7 bases not matched to a gene; V was cut back by 4 bases and J by 7 bases. The CDR3 DNA reads TGCGCCAGCAGCCTGAGACAGGGTATTGAGCAGTACTTC. Its protein is CASSLRQGIEQYF.

In this sample, this clone turned up a few times. The rearrangement uses TRBV11-3 and TRBJ2-2; 8 bases are shared with TRBD1. The CDR3 extends over 14 amino acids. CDR1 SGHNT and CDR2 YENEEA come from the germline V gene. Trimming cost V 1 base and J 5 bases; bases outside gene matches: 0. CDR3 DNA: TGTGCCAGCAGCTTAGGGACAGGGACCGGGGAGCTGTTTTTT. The encoded protein is CASSLGTGTGELFF.

V gene TRBV7-9 combines with J gene TRBJ2-7; TRBD1 aligns across 9 bases. The CDR3 totals 15 residues. V lost 4 bases to trimming and J lost 5 bases; unmatched junction nucleotides: 9. Per the germline V gene, CDR1 is SEHNR and CDR2 is FQNEAQ (reference sequence). The DNA of the CDR3 is TGTGCCAGCAGCTCCTACTCGGGGACAGGGAACGAGCAGTACTTC. Translating gives CASSSYSGTGNEQYF. Filled out from reference TRBV7-9 and TRBJ2-7, the complete variable domain reads DTGVSQNPRHKITKRGQNVTFRCDPISEHNRLYWYRQTLGQGPEFLTYFQNEAQLEKSRLLSDRFSAERPKGSFSTLEIQRTEQGDSAMYLCASSSYSGTGNEQYFGPGTRLTVT.

Written as DNA, the CDR3 is TGTGCCAGCAGTGAAGGCGCATCCCCCAATGAGCAGTTCTTC. It translates to CASSEGASPNEQFF. This sequence joins TRBV2 and TRBJ2-1, with no clear D. Trimming removed 1 base from V and 6 bases from J, with 10 bases in between. Germline V lookup: CDR1 SNHLY, CDR2 FYNNEI. The CDR3 consists of 14 residues.

The chain combines TRBV2 with TRBJ2-3; 13 bases are a match to TRBD2. The CDR3 has 15 amino acids. Germline CDR1 is SNHLY and CDR2 is FYNNEI. Losses at the gene ends were 6 bases for V and 5 bases for J; bases not matched to a gene: 5. The CDR3, as DNA: TGTGCCAGCAGAGGGACTAGCGGGGCCCTAGATACGCAGTATTTT. This sequence encodes CASRGTSGALDTQYF. Variable domain in full (rest from reference TRBV2 and TRBJ2-3): EPEVTQTPSHQVTQMGQEVILRCVPISNHLYFYWYRQILGQKVEFLVSFYNNEISEKSEIFDDQFSVERPDGSNFTLKIRSTKLEDSAMYFCASRGTSGALDTQYFGPGTRLTVL.

The chain links TRBV2 to TRBJ2-7; perhaps TRBD1 as D (5 bases). This CDR3 region has 14 residues. Deletions cut 3 bases from V and 3 bases from J, with 12 bases between. The germline V gene has CDR1 SNHLY and CDR2 FYNNEI. The CDR3 sequence: CASSEGRPGYEQYF. CDR3 coding DNA: TGTGCCAGCAGTGAGGGGCGACCCGGCTACGAGCAGTACTTC.

The chain combines TRBV4-2 with TRBJ2-3, with 12 bases matching TRBD2. The CDR3 is made up of 18 amino acids. Trimming at V came to 0 bases and at J to 3 bases, leaving 7 bases not matched to a gene. The V gene's germline CDR1 is LGHNA and CDR2 YNFKEQ. The CDR3 DNA sequence: TGTGCCAGCAGCCAAGATACCCGGACTAGCGGGATAACAGATACGCAGTATTTT. Translated: CASSQDTRTSGITDTQYF.

Note on this clone: At the DNA level, this CDR3 is encoded by other sequences in the same sample as well. DNA of the CDR3: TGTGCCAGCAGTACAGGGAACACTGAAGCTTTCTTT. Encoded protein: CASSTGNTEAFF. The rearrangement links TRBV6-5 to TRBJ1-1; maybe TRBD1 (5 bases). CDR1 MNHEY and CDR2 SVGAGI come from the germline V gene. The V end lost 5 bases, the J end lost 1 base, and 5 bases lay between the germline ends. The CDR3 length is 12 residues.

This clone was found once. The gene calls are TRBV3-1 (or the pseudogene TRBV3-2) and TRBJ2-1; 8 nucleotides agree with TRBD1. The CDR3 is 13 residues long. In germline, CDR1 is LGHDT, CDR2 YNNKEL (reference sequence). Germline trimming cut 7 bases from V and 4 bases from J; bases unmatched to any gene: 3. The CDR3 sequence: CASKQGEYNEQFF. CDR3 in DNA: TGTGCCAGCAAACAGGGGGAGTACAATGAGCAGTTCTTC.

The rearrangement links TRBV5-1 to TRBJ2-2; 9 bases map to TRBD1. Germline V gene data show CDR1 as SGHRS and CDR2 as YFSETQ. Trimming took 4 bases from V and 4 from J; bases not matched to a gene: 8. The CDR3 length is 16 residues. The CDR3 protein is CASSPWDRVSTGELFF. As DNA, the CDR3 is TGCGCCAGCAGCCCCTGGGACAGGGTCAGCACCGGGGAGCTGTTTTTT.

The chain links TRBV5-1 to TRBJ1-6; TRBD1 aligns across 8 bases. Germline CDR1 SGHRS, CDR2 YFSETQ. The V gene end was trimmed by 4 bases and the J gene end by 0 bases; junction bases not matched to a gene: 3. The CDR3 consists of 16 residues. In DNA, the CDR3 is TGCGCCAGCAGCAGGGACAGGAGCTCCTATAATTCACCCCTCCACTTT. It codes for CASSRDRSSYNSPLHF.

The chain carries TRBV11-3 and TRBJ2-7; 8 nucleotides line up with TRBD1. V gave up 5 bases and J gave up 3 bases; unmatched junction bases: 6. The CDR3 contains 14 residues. Germline V CDR1 and CDR2: SGHNT, YENEEA. CDR3 coding DNA: TGTGCCAGCAGCCCCGGGACAGGTCTCTACGAGCAGTACTTC. This translates into CASSPGTGLYEQYF.

The gene calls are TRBV5-1 and TRBJ2-1; 7 bases line up with TRBD1. The J segment lost 7 bases and the V segment lost 4 bases, leaving 8 bases of the junction unmatched. Germline V gives CDR1 SGHRS, CDR2 YFSETQ. The CDR3 has 14 residues. The CDR3 DNA sequence: TGCGCCAGCAGCCCCCGTGGGGACAGTAATGAGCAGTTCTTC. Translating gives CASSPRGDSNEQFF.

The V gene is TRBV27, the J gene TRBJ2-2; TRBD2 matches at 12 bases. The germline V gene encodes CDR1 MNHEY and CDR2 SMNVEV (reference sequence). Losses at the gene ends were 3 bases for V and 8 bases for J; bases not matched to a gene: 4. This CDR3 is built from 15 residues. CDR3: CASSFGLAGSGELFF. In DNA, the CDR3 is TGTGCCAGCAGTTTCGGACTAGCGGGATCTGGGGAGCTGTTTTTT.

As DNA, the CDR3 is TGTGCTAGTGGTTTGGTAGGGCAGGGGGCTGTGTGGGGCAATCAGCCCCAGCATTTT. Protein sequence: CASGLVGQGAVWGNQPQHF. V usage is TRBV12-5 and J usage is TRBJ1-5, with 8 bases matching TRBD1. This CDR3 region has 19 residues. Germline trimming cut 0 bases from V and 2 bases from J; bases unmatched to any gene: 12. CDR1 LGHNT and CDR2 FRNRAP come from the germline V gene.

The V call is TRBV7-2, the J call TRBJ2-6; weak D call: TRBD1 (5 bases). This CDR3 is built from 16 residues. The germline gives CDR1 SGHTA, CDR2 FQGNSA. Trimming took off 4 bases at V and 0 bases at J, with 10 bases between the two ends. DNA of the CDR3: TGTGCCAGCAGCTCGACAGCTATCTCTGGGGCCAACGTCCTGACTTTC. Its protein is CASSSTAISGANVLTF.

The chain combines TRBV9 with TRBJ2-3; D is unclear. CDR1 and CDR2 from the germline V gene are SGDLS and YYNGEE. V gave up 0 bases and J gave up 1 base, with 15 bases separating them. This CDR3 has 17 residues. The CDR3 loop reads CASSVAPTGAGTDTQYF. CDR3 nucleotides: TGTGCCAGCAGCGTAGCCCCGACTGGTGCTGGCACAGATACGCAGTATTTT.

V usage is TRBV6-5 and J usage is TRBJ2-7; D is possibly TRBD1 (5 bases). Germline V gene lookup returns CDR1 MNHEY and CDR2 SVGAGI. This CDR3 comprises 13 residues. V lost 2 bases, J lost 6 bases, and 11 bases lay in between. Here the CDR3 DNA reads TGTGCCAGCAGTTACCGTTTGACAGCCGAGCAGTACTTC. Amino acid sequence: CASSYRLTAEQYF.

CDR3 amino acids: CASSRGQGSYQPQHF. The CDR3 DNA reads TGTGCCAGCAGTAGGGGACAGGGGTCCTATCAGCCCCAGCATTTT. The rearrangement links TRBV6-2 or TRBV6-3 to TRBJ1-5; 10 nucleotides match TRBD1. V dropped 5 bases and J dropped 5; count of bases not matched to a gene: 6. CDR3 length: 15 amino acids. From germline, CDR1 is MNHEY and CDR2 SVGEGT.

The rearrangement joins TRBV20-1 to TRBJ2-5; no firm D call. The CDR3 runs to 12 residues. Germline V gene lookup returns CDR1 DFQATT and CDR2 SNEGSKA (reference sequence). Trimming cost V 3 bases and J 7 bases, with 12 bases left between them. CDR3 loop: CSASLAPGTQYF. CDR3 DNA: TGCAGTGCTAGTTTGGCGCCGGGGACCCAGTACTTC.

This chain uses TRBV27 with TRBJ1-2; D is possibly TRBD1 (6 bases). The CDR3 extends over 17 amino acids. V lost 6 bases and J lost 0, with 20 bases in between. Germline CDR1 reads MNHEY; CDR2 reads SMNVEV (reference sequence). This CDR3 is CASSGGRDPRANYGYTF. The DNA of the CDR3 is TGTGCCAGCAGCGGGGGGCGTGATCCCCGAGCTAACTATGGCTACACCTTC.